This TCR beta chain was captured in a study of cytomegalovirus exposure and HLA in healthy donors. Study-wide background: Earlier results showed 90 million to 120 million unique TCR beta sequences derived from approximately 170 million T cells. General study points: A later analysis by the authors found several of the most significant clusters apparently linked to common viral pathogens.

This CDR3 contains 15 residues. J lost 5 bases, V lost 4 bases, and 4 bases had no gene match. The V gene's germline CDR1 is LNHDA and CDR2 SQIVND (reference sequence). PCR primers comprised 60 Vbeta and 13 Jbeta primers. Measured with immunoSEQ multiplex PCR; TCRdb has only the in-frame clones, and not every one. The sample shows roughly 61,000 clones, 65% to 85% of them seen only once. Regarding donors, all were healthy bone marrow donors. Details on this clone: Its antigen is undetermined.

Sequencing input: PBMCs. The chain combines TRBV19 with TRBJ2-3; 12 nucleotides line up with TRBD1. The sequence was obtained from a male donor in good health and CMV-seronegative. Written as DNA, the CDR3 is TGTGCCAGTAGTAGGGACAGGGGGCTGATAGATACGCAGTATTTT. Its protein product is CASSRDRGLIDTQYF. Filled out from reference TRBV19 and TRBJ2-3, the complete variable domain reads DGGITQSPKYLFRKEGQNVTLSCEQNLNHDAMYWYRQDPGQGLRLIYYSQIVNDFQKGDIAEGYSVSREKKESFPLTVTSAQKNPTAFYLCASSRDRGLIDTQYFGPGTRLTVL.